This T cell receptor delta chain was identified during a study of delta chains in infants with herpesvirus infections. Study details: Ugandan infants were followed prospectively from birth through primary CMV infection. Study-wide results and caveats: Only the first time point after infection showed the public clonotype. Among 15 to 20 CMV-infected infants, 4 showed the public Vdelta1 clonotype. The public clonotype decayed quickly, seemingly gone after around two months.

Judged by abundance, this clone is large (0.1 to 1%). What it binds is not known. TCR cDNA was made from PBMC RNA with gamma- and delta-chain-specific primers. TCRdb made new clone calls on the RT-PCR reads using CATT. This table holds 600 to 800 delta-chain clones, around 11% found once. Per the germline V gene, CDR1 is TSWWSYY and CDR2 is QGS. The CDR3 runs 22 residues. J lost 0 bases, V lost 0 bases, and 22 bases had no gene match. The sample here was peripheral blood, taken at time point 2 of longitudinal follow-up. The TCR originated in a human donor who was a Ugandan infant, either HIV-exposed or HIV-unexposed (not recorded which). The V gene is TRDV1, the J gene TRDJ1; TRDD3 matches 7 bases. CDR3 amino acids: CALGELGRWGLLGMVYTDKLIF. The CDR3, as DNA: TGTGCTCTTGGGGAACTAGGTCGATGGGGCCTACTGGGGATGGTGTACACCGATAAACTCATCTTT.